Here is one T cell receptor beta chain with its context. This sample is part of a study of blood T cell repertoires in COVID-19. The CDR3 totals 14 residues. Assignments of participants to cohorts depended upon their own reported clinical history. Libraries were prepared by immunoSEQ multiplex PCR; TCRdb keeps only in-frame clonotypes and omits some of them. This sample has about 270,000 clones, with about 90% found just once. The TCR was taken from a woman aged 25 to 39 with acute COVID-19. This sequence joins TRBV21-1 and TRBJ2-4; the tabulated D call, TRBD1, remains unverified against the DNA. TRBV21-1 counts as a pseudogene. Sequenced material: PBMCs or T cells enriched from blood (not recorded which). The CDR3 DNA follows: TGTGCCGGCGGGACAGGGATAGCCAAAAACATTCAGTACTTC. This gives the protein CAGGTGIAKNIQYF.